This is a list of T cell receptor beta chains from one sample in a study of early T cells in non-severe SARS-CoV-2 infection. Via MiXCR, TCRdb re-called the 5' RACE reads, giving one row per CDR3 protein. The repertoire holds under 85,000 distinct CDR3 sequences, about 13% seen once, with around 4.8% in the top ten. The source material was whole blood. Every receptor here comes from an adult who was a healthcare worker with PCR-confirmed SARS-CoV-2 infection or an uninfected control (not recorded which). CDR3s include the opening cysteine and the closing phenylalanine or tryptophan. D genes are given only for firm matches. Expanded clones are given a class, and other clones once, few, many or no size at all.

clone size: -
D gene: -
V gene: TRBV2
J gene: TRBJ2-4
CDR3 DNA: TGTGCCAGCAGTGACCGAGGCAAAAACATTCAGTACTTC
CDR3 protein: CASSDRGKNIQYF

clone size: many
D gene: -
V gene: TRBV5-4
J gene: TRBJ1-1
CDR3 DNA: TGTGCCAGCAGCTTACCGACAGGCTGGCACACTGAAGCTTTCTTT
CDR3 protein: CASSLPTGWHTEAFF

clone size: many
D gene: TRBD2
V gene: TRBV7-2
J gene: TRBJ2-1
CDR3 DNA: TGTGCCAGCAGCCGTTGGGGGACTAGCGGTTACAATGAGCAGTTCTTC
CDR3 protein: CASSRWGTSGYNEQFF

clone size: few
D gene: -
V gene: TRBV20-1
J gene: TRBJ2-5
CDR3 DNA: TGCAGTGGCCGAAGTAGTCTGCGGGCAGGAGAGACCCAGTACTTC
CDR3 protein: CSGRSSLRAGETQYF

clone size: -
D gene: -
V gene: TRBV9
J gene: TRBJ2-1
CDR3 DNA: TGTGCCAGCAGCGTACGGGCCAACAGGGGAGGCTCCTACAATGAGCAGTTCTTC
CDR3 protein: CASSVRANRGGSYNEQFF

clone size: -
D gene: -
V gene: TRBV11-1
J gene: TRBJ1-3
CDR3 DNA: TGTGCCAGCAGCTTGAAACCCGGGGGCTCTGGAAACACCATATATTTT
CDR3 protein: CASSLKPGGSGNTIYF

clone size: medium-sized
D gene: -
V gene: TRBV27
J gene: TRBJ2-7
CDR3 DNA: TGTGCCAGCAGCCCCGGGGGCTACGAGCAGTACTTC
CDR3 protein: CASSPGGYEQYF

clone size: -
D gene: -
V gene: TRBV28
J gene: TRBJ2-5
CDR3 DNA: TGTGCCAGCAGCATCCGGGTCTCCGGGGGGACCCAGTACTTC
CDR3 protein: CASSIRVSGGTQYF

clone size: few
D gene: -
V gene: TRBV6-2/TRBV6-3
J gene: TRBJ2-5
CDR3 DNA: TGTGCCAGCAGCCGCGAGAAGACCCAGTACTTC
CDR3 protein: CASSREKTQYF

clone size: -
D gene: -
V gene: TRBV7-8
J gene: TRBJ2-5
CDR3 DNA: TGTGCCAGCAGCTTAGCTAGGGGGCGGGAATCAGAGACCCAGTACTTC
CDR3 protein: CASSLARGRESETQYF

clone size: -
D gene: TRBD2
V gene: TRBV11-2
J gene: TRBJ2-3
CDR3 DNA: TGTGCCAGCAGCTATCGGACTAGCGGTTGGGATACGCAGTATTTT
CDR3 protein: CASSYRTSGWDTQYF

clone size: -
D gene: -
V gene: TRBV7-9
J gene: TRBJ1-1
CDR3 DNA: TGTGCCAGCAGGAGGGCCACTGAAGCTTTCTTT
CDR3 protein: CASRRATEAFF

clone size: many
D gene: -
V gene: TRBV19
J gene: TRBJ1-2
CDR3 DNA: TGTGCCAGTAGTACCCCTTTTCGGGGGGACGGCTACACCTTC
CDR3 protein: CASSTPFRGDGYTF

clone size: few
D gene: -
V gene: TRBV11-3
J gene: TRBJ1-1
CDR3 DNA: TGTGCCAGCAGCAGCGTGGACGCCACTGAAGCTTTCTTT
CDR3 protein: CASSSVDATEAFF

clone size: -
D gene: TRBD1
V gene: TRBV27
J gene: TRBJ2-5
CDR3 DNA: TGTGCCAGCAGAACAGGGGGCGCCTCAGAGACCCAGTACTTC
CDR3 protein: CASRTGGASETQYF

clone size: -
D gene: -
V gene: TRBV5-4
J gene: TRBJ2-5
CDR3 DNA: TGTGCCGGCAGCTTGGTTACATCCCAAGAGACCCAGTACTTC
CDR3 protein: CAGSLVTSQETQYF

clone size: many
D gene: -
V gene: TRBV7-3
J gene: TRBJ2-3
CDR3 DNA: TGTGCCAGCAGCTCAAGGGGGTTCACAGATACGCAGTATTTT
CDR3 protein: CASSSRGFTDTQYF

clone size: -
D gene: TRBD2
V gene: TRBV5-4
J gene: TRBJ2-7
CDR3 DNA: TGTGCCAGCAGCTTGGCGCTAGCGGTTACCCGGGAGCAGTACTTC
CDR3 protein: CASSLALAVTREQYF

clone size: -
D gene: -
V gene: TRBV12-2
J gene: TRBJ2-5
CDR3 DNA: TGTGCAAGTCGCTTAGTTACAGAGACCCAGTACTTC
CDR3 protein: CASRLVTETQYF

clone size: many
D gene: -
V gene: TRBV7-2
J gene: TRBJ2-1
CDR3 DNA: TGTGCCAGCAGCTCGACAGGCTATGAGCAGTTCTTC
CDR3 protein: CASSSTGYEQFF

clone size: few
D gene: -
V gene: TRBV7-6
J gene: TRBJ2-2
CDR3 DNA: TGTGCCAGCAGCGCTACCGGGGGGCGATACACCGGGGAGCTGTTTTTT
CDR3 protein: CASSATGGRYTGELFF

clone size: few
D gene: -
V gene: TRBV6-5
J gene: TRBJ2-2
CDR3 DNA: TGTGCCAGCACTCAACTGAACCTGGGTACCGGGGAGCTGTTTTTT
CDR3 protein: CASTQLNLGTGELFF

clone size: few
D gene: -
V gene: TRBV6-6
J gene: TRBJ2-7
CDR3 DNA: TGTGCCAGCAGTTGGCTTGTCGCCTACGAGCAGTACTTC
CDR3 protein: CASSWLVAYEQYF

clone size: -
D gene: TRBD1
V gene: TRBV7-2
J gene: TRBJ2-3
CDR3 DNA: TGTGCCAGCAGCACCCGGGGACAGGGGTTGGATACGCAGTATTTT
CDR3 protein: CASSTRGQGLDTQYF